The 9 T cell receptor beta chains below all came from one sample that was sequenced in a study of PD-1 blockade in classical Hodgkin lymphoma. Generated by immunoSEQ multiplex PCR, the TCRdb table keeps only in-frame clones and is missing some. This table holds about 110,000 clones, about 89% found once. Every single patient, without exception, relapsed after autologous stem cell transplantation, and brentuximab vedotin exposure varied. Sequencing was performed on peripheral blood mononuclear cells (PBMCs), taken before the second cycle of nivolumab. Every receptor here comes from a human donor with classical Hodgkin lymphoma.

The chain recombines TRBV10-1 with TRBJ2-7; D gene unclear. This CDR3 has 12 residues. The germline V gene encodes CDR1 WNHNN and CDR2 SYGVQD (reference sequence). The V gene lost 6 bases and the J gene lost 3 bases, with 9 bases spanning the gap. CDR3 loop: CASSMDGYEQYF. CDR3 DNA: TGCGCCAGCAGCATGGACGGCTACGAGCAGTACTTC.

The chain recombines TRBV28 with TRBJ2-7, with D possibly matching TRBD1 (6 bases). The CDR3 is made up of 17 amino acids. The V gene's germline CDR1 is MDHEN and CDR2 SYDVKM. V was pared by 5 bases and J by 2 bases, with 22 bases between. The CDR3 coding sequence is TGTGCCAGCAGTACGCCTGAGGGCAGGGGAAATACCTACGAGCAGTACTTC. It is translated as CASSTPEGRGNTYEQYF. The variable domain in full, completed from reference TRBV28 and TRBJ2-7, reads DVKVTQSSRYLVKRTGEKVFLECVQDMDHENMFWYRQDPGLGLRLIYFSYDVKMKEKGDIPEGYSVSREKKERFSLILESASTNQTSMYLCASSTPEGRGNTYEQYFGPGTRLTVT.

The rearrangement uses TRBV10-3 and TRBJ2-3, with 10 nucleotides matching TRBD2. CDR1 ENHRY and CDR2 SYGVKD come from the germline V gene. J lost 0 bases, V lost 5 bases, and 8 bases had no gene match. The CDR3 contains 17 residues. The CDR3 is CAISTPSTSGSTDTQYF. The CDR3 DNA reads as TGTGCCATCAGTACACCCTCGACTAGCGGGAGCACAGATACGCAGTATTTT.

The chain has TRBV29-1 and TRBJ2-7, with D hard to call. Trimming removed 7 bases at V and 6 bases at J, with 16 bases between. The CDR3 loop spans 12 amino acids. The germline gives CDR1 SQVTM, CDR2 ANQGSEA. The CDR3 DNA follows: TGCAGCGCCGAAGGTAGCTCGAGCGAGCAGTACTTC. It codes for CSAEGSSSEQYF.

The chain combines TRBV7-2 with TRBJ2-7; maybe TRBD1 (6 bases). CDR1 is SGHTA and CDR2 is FQGNSA in the germline V gene. V lost 5 bases to trimming and J lost 5 bases, with 16 bases between them. The CDR3 loop spans 14 amino acids. CDR3 nucleotide sequence: TGTGCCAGCAGCACTACCAGGGGAAGGAACGAGCAGTACTTC. Protein sequence: CASSTTRGRNEQYF. Variable domain in full (rest from reference TRBV7-2 and TRBJ2-7): GAGVSQSPSNKVTEKGKDVELRCDPISGHTALYWYRQSLGQGLEFLIYFQGNSAPDKSGLPSDRFSAERTGGSVSTLTIQRTQQEDSAVYLCASSTTRGRNEQYFGPGTRLTVT.

The chain has TRBV6-5 and TRBJ1-1; no clear D gene. The germline CDR1 and CDR2 sequences are MNHEY and SVGAGI. This CDR3 is built from 13 residues. The V and J ends lost 4 bases and 1 base respectively, with 7 bases between them. The chain's CDR3 is CASSFTPNTEAFF. In DNA form, the CDR3 reads TGTGCCAGCAGTTTTACACCGAACACTGAAGCTTTCTTT.

The V gene is TRBV5-1, the J gene TRBJ1-1; TRBD1 might be the D (6 bases). V lost 1 base to trimming and J lost 3 bases, with 10 bases between them. Germline V CDR1 and CDR2: SGHRS, YFSETQ. The CDR3 spans 14 residues. The CDR3 loop is CASSLLRGDTEAFF. The CDR3, as DNA: TGCGCCAGCAGCTTGCTCAGGGGTGACACTGAAGCTTTCTTT.

V is TRBV28 and J is TRBJ1-5, with 10 bases that match TRBD1. The V gene's germline CDR1 is MDHEN and CDR2 SYDVKM. This CDR3 contains 15 residues. With V trimmed by 6 bases and J by 6 bases, 8 bases remained unmatched. The CDR3, as DNA: TGTGCCAGCAGCTTCGACAGGGGGCGCGTTCAGCCCCAGCATTTT. As protein: CASSFDRGRVQPQHF.

This chain connects TRBV7-9 to TRBJ1-2; no definite D call. The CDR3 has 13 amino acids. Between the trimmed V and J ends, which lost 5 bases and 4 bases, there was a span of 11 bases. The germline V gene has CDR1 SEHNR and CDR2 FQNEAQ (reference sequence). The CDR3: CASSLAGGYGYTF. Here the CDR3 DNA reads TGTGCCAGCAGCCTGGCCGGTGGCTATGGCTACACCTTC.